This T cell receptor (beta chain) comes out of a study of shared clonotypes between healthy human individuals (dated by TCRdb to about 2020). Looking at the study overall: A couple of women and a few men aged 18 to 49 years were included in the cohort. Between about 0.94 and 10 billion PBMCs per donor were obtained by leukapheresis. Blood TCR repertoires of five healthy adults were deeply sequenced to estimate repertoire size and the extent of clonotype sharing between individuals. For each donor, CD4 naive and CD4 memory were each run on three plates, CD8 naive on two plates, and CD8 memory on one plate. Different laboratories and diverse techniques were used to prepare libraries and sequence TCR repertoires, to increase sequencing depth and limit assay-specific biases. Study-level results and caveats: Compared with non-shared clonotypes, the clonotypes found in all four sorted-subset donors had higher generation probabilities. Even with the large sequencing depth, rarefaction of the sorted-subset datasets indicated that sequencing was incomplete. Approximately 4.8% of naive CD4, 3.5% of naive CD8, roughly 2.5% of memory CD4, and over 0.35% of memory CD8 clonotypes were shared across a few donors. Sampling was restricted to blood, and TCR repertoires in tissues likely differ from the TCR repertoires found in blood. Naive subsets generally had larger estimated clonotype richness than memory subsets. The small number of donors limited the genetic and exposure-history diversity represented. Pairwise subsampling indicated that sequencing depth was expected to affect the degree of clonotype sharing among donors.

CD8 naive samples consisted of CD45RO-negative cells that were positively selected for CCR7, yielding a CD45RA+CCR7+ population without TemRA cells. Healthy HIV-negative adults with no recently reported acute infections or vaccinations were included as donors. Only Caucasian adults living in Nashville, Tennessee, USA were represented among the donors. After blood collection by leukapheresis, PBMCs were isolated using Ficoll-Histopaque density gradient centrifugation and then cryopreserved in the vapor phase of liquid nitrogen. Analytical flow cytometry was used to check the purity and quantity of each magnetically sorted T cell population. From each sorted fraction, genomic DNA was isolated and quantified by UV absorbance on a Nanodrop 2000c. Regarding this clone: No cognate antigen has been identified for it. No per-base quality is available; no much larger clone lies one base away.

Using the deep immunoSEQ assay, TCR CDR3 regions were amplified from genomic DNA by multiplex PCR. For each cell subset, the extracted genomic DNA was distributed evenly across all wells of several immunoSEQ 96-well plates, and each plate served as one replicate. For sorted subsets, each replicate PCR was loaded with about 0.2 ug genomic DNA, equivalent to 30,000 or so T cell genomes. The purified libraries were quantified using a Qubit 3.0 fluorometer, sized with a Bioanalyzer 2100, and then quantified again using the KAPA Library Quantification kit. Each immunoSEQ 96-well plate was sequenced on its own single-read 150-cycle Illumina NextSeq 550 flow cell. Regarding the original processing steps: The immunoSEQ output contained only junctional sequences without quality scores, so filtering could not match that applied to full-length reads. To assign V/J genes and CDR3, sequences were annotated against IMGT germline references using PyIR, a Python wrapper for IgBLAST v1.9. Reads with weak V/J assignments (E-value above 1e-6), missing CDR3, stop codons, out-of-frame junctions, or ambiguous translated residues were removed. V3J clonotypes were defined as sequences sharing the same inferred V gene, J gene, and CDR3 amino acid sequence. To compute the percentage overlap between repertoires, the number of shared unique clonotypes was divided by the size of the smaller repertoire. Repertoire richness was assessed with RTK rarefaction, the Chao1 estimator, and Recon v2.1 estimates of unobserved clonotypes. Generation probabilities were computed with OLGA for all TCRbeta clonotypes obtained by the gDNA method from several donors. Imported from immuneACCESS, the table was reduced by TCRdb to in-frame sequences with V and J called. These copies leave out some clones; in studies compared against another copy, an unresolved V gene accounts for under half, and the cause of the remainder is not known. V, J and clone size are those of that table, while D and trimming were read from the DNA. A total of about 2.2 million clones appear in this sample, just under 95% of them only once. In total, the top ten clones hold 1.5% to 2% of the sample.

This receptor was obtained from a man between 18 and 35 years old in good health. Some clones in this sample may be carry-over from other donors' samples. What was sequenced was naive CD8+ T cells from PBMCs. The cell subset or site label corresponds to: CD45RA+CCR7+.

The CDR3 protein: CASSLGGPVSSYEQYF. Here is the DNA: TGTGCCAGCAGCTTGGGAGGGCCAGTGAGCTCCTACGAGCAGTACTTC. This chain is built from TRBV5-6 and TRBJ2-7; a weak D assignment points to TRBD2 (5 bases agree). The CDR3 goes from the cysteine to the phenylalanine over 16 residues. CDR3 DNA only is kept here, 48 bases in frame from base 1. The germline V gene gives CDR1 as SGHDT and CDR2 as YYEEEE. V is clipped by 0 bases and J by 0 bases, and the sequence between their germline boundaries is 13 bases long.